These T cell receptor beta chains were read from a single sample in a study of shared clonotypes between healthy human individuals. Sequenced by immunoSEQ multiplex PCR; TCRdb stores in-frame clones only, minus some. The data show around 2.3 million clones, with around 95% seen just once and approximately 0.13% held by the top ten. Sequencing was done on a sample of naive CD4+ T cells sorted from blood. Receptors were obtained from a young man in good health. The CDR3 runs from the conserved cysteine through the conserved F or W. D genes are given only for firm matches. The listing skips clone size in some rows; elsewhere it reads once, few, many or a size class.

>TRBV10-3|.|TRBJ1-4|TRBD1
CASGQGNEKLFF
TGTGCCTCCGGACAGGGCAATGAAAAACTGTTTTTT
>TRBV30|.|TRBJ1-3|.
CAWSQGLGNTIYF
TGTGCCTGGAGTCAGGGGCTAGGAAACACCATATATTTT
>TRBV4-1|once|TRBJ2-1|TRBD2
CASSQGTSGGSYNEQFF
TGCGCCAGCAGCCAAGGGACTAGCGGGGGGAGTTACAATGAGCAGTTCTTC
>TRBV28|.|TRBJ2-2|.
CASKERSNTGELFF
TGTGCCAGCAAGGAGCGGTCGAACACCGGGGAGCTGTTTTTT
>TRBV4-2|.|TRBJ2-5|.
CASSQDSETQYF
TGTGCCAGCAGCCAAGATAGCGAGACCCAGTACTTC
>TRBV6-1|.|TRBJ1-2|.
CASSAPAQATIYGYTF
TGTGCCAGCAGTGCCCCGGCACAGGCTACGATCTATGGCTACACCTTC
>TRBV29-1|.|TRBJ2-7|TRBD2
CSVAERTSTYEQYF
TGCAGCGTTGCAGAGAGGACTAGCACCTACGAGCAGTACTTC
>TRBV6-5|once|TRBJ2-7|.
CASSFRPGYEQYF
TGTGCCAGCAGTTTTCGTCCGGGTTACGAGCAGTACTTC
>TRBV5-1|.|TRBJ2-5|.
CASSPGTPGIETQYF
TGCGCCAGCAGCCCCGGGACCCCCGGGATAGAGACCCAGTACTTC
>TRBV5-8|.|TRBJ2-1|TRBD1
CASRTGGNYEQFF
TGTGCCAGCCGAACAGGGGGCAATTACGAGCAGTTCTTC
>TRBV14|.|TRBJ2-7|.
CASSQVSRSGEQYF
TGTGCCAGCAGCCAAGTCTCACGATCGGGGGAGCAGTACTTC
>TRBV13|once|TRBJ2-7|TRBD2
CASSLRTSGSYEQYF
TGTGCCAGCAGCTTAAGGACTAGCGGTTCCTACGAGCAGTACTTC
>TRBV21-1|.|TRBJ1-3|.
CASSKGSGNTIYF
TGTGCCAGCAGCAAGGGCTCTGGAAACACCATATATTTT
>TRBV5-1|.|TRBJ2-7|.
CASSGRQSYEQYF
TGCGCCAGCAGCGGGCGACAGTCCTACGAGCAGTACTTC
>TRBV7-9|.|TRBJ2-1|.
CASRPAVYNEQFF
TGTGCCAGCAGGCCAGCCGTCTACAATGAGCAGTTCTTC
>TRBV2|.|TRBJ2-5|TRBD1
CASSATGASGETQYF
TGTGCCAGCAGTGCAACAGGGGCGAGTGGTGAGACCCAGTACTTC
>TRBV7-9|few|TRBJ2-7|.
CASSRGYEQYF
TGTGCCAGCAGCCGGGGCTACGAGCAGTACTTC
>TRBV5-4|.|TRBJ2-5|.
CASSAGVTLETQYF
TGTGCCAGCAGCGCAGGGGTAACGTTAGAGACCCAGTACTTC
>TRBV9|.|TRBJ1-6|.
CASSVNRNSPLHF
TGTGCCAGCAGCGTAAACAGGAATTCACCCCTCCACTTT
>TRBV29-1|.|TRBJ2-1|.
CSVVSLAEGYNEQFF
TGCAGCGTTGTGAGTTTGGCAGAGGGGTACAATGAGCAGTTCTTC
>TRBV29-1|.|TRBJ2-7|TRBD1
CSVVRDSYEQYF
TGCAGCGTTGTCCGGGACAGCTACGAGCAGTACTTC
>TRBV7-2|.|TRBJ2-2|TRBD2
CASSLGSGGHGELFF
TGTGCCAGCAGCTTGGGTAGCGGGGGCCACGGGGAGCTGTTTTTT
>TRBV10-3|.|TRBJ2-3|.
CAIRESLQGTDTQYF
TGTGCCATCAGGGAGTCTCTCCAGGGGACAGATACGCAGTATTTT
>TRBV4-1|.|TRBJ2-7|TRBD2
CASSGPRLAGGNSYEQYF
TGCGCCAGCAGCGGACCCCGACTAGCGGGAGGAAACTCCTACGAGCAGTACTTC
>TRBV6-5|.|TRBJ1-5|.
CASSYSEGWEPQHF
TGTGCCAGCAGTTACTCAGAGGGTTGGGAGCCCCAGCATTTT
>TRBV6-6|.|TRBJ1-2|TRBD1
CASTPTGNYGYTF
TGTGCCAGCACCCCGACAGGGAACTATGGCTACACCTTC
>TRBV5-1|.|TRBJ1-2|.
CASSSQNYGYTF
TGCGCCAGCAGTTCCCAGAACTATGGCTACACCTTC
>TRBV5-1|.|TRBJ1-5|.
CASSPGHLSNQPQHF
TGCGCCAGCAGCCCGGGACATCTAAGCAATCAGCCCCAGCATTTT
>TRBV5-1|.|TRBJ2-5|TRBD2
CASAGLAGVQETQYF
TGCGCCAGCGCCGGACTAGCGGGGGTCCAAGAGACCCAGTACTTC
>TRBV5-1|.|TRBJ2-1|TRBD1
CASSPGTGALNEQFF
TGCGCCAGCAGCCCCGGGACAGGGGCGCTCAATGAGCAGTTCTTC
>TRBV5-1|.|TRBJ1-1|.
CASRAGTANTEAFF
TGCGCCAGCAGGGCCGGGACGGCGAACACTGAAGCTTTCTTT
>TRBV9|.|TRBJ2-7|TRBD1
CASSVEKFRTGAYEQYF
TGTGCCAGCAGCGTAGAGAAATTCAGGACAGGGGCCTACGAGCAGTACTTC
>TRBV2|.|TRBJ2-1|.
CASGIESRGEQFF
TGTGCCAGCGGGATAGAATCTAGGGGTGAGCAGTTCTTC
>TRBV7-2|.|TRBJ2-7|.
CASSFDHYEQYF
TGTGCCAGCAGCTTCGATCACTACGAGCAGTACTTC
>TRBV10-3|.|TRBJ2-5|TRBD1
CAISQGAFKLETQYF
TGTGCCATCAGCCAGGGGGCCTTCAAGCTTGAGACCCAGTACTTC
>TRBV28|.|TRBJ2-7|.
CASWVGDFSYEQYF
TGTGCCAGCTGGGTTGGCGACTTTTCCTACGAGCAGTACTTC
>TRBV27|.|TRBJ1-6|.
CASKGGSSYNSPLHF
TGTGCCAGCAAAGGCGGCAGCTCCTATAATTCACCCCTCCACTTT
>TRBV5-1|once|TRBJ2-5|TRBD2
CASSSRTSENGAQYF
TGCGCCAGCAGCTCCAGGACTAGCGAAAATGGGGCCCAGTACTTC
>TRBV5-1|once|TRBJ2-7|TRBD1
CASSLAQDRGPNEQYF
TGCGCCAGCAGCTTGGCCCAGGACAGGGGCCCAAACGAGCAGTACTTC
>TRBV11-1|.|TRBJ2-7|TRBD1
CASSLVPGQGYEQYF
TGTGCCAGCAGCCTAGTGCCGGGACAGGGGTACGAGCAGTACTTC
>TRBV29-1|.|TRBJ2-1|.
CSVEGSADEQFF
TGCAGCGTTGAAGGGTCAGCGGATGAGCAGTTCTTC
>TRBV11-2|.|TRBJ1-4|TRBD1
CASSSDRVAVDEKLFF
TGTGCCAGCAGCTCGGACAGGGTGGCTGTAGATGAAAAACTGTTTTTT
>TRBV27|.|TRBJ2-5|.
CASSGVGRSETQYF
TGTGCCAGCAGTGGGGTAGGGAGGTCGGAGACCCAGTACTTC
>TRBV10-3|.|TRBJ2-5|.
CAISEYSQETQYF
TGTGCCATCAGTGAATACAGTCAAGAGACCCAGTACTTC
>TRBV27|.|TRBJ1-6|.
CASSLYKDYRSSYNSPLHF
TGTGCCAGCAGTTTATATAAGGACTACAGGAGCTCCTATAATTCACCCCTCCACTTT
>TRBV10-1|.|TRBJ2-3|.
CASSDPGSPQYF
TGCGCCAGCAGTGACCCAGGGAGTCCGCAGTATTTT
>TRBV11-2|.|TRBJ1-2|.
CASSLDGYYGYTF
TGTGCCAGCAGCTTAGACGGTTACTATGGCTACACCTTC
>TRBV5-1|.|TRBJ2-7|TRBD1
CASSLETGVGEQYF
TGCGCCAGCAGCTTGGAGACAGGGGTGGGCGAGCAGTACTTC
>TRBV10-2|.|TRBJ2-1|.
CASSTSRSANEQFF
TGCGCCAGCAGCACTAGTCGAAGCGCTAATGAGCAGTTCTTC
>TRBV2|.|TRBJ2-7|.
CACEREVIDYEQYF
TGTGCCTGTGAGAGGGAAGTTATCGACTACGAGCAGTACTTC
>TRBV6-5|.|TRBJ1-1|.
CASSTRGNTEAFF
TGTGCCAGCAGTACTAGAGGAAACACTGAAGCTTTCTTT
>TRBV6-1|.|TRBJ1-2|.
CASRAEGGDRGYTF
TGTGCCAGCAGAGCGGAGGGAGGCGATAGGGGCTACACCTTC
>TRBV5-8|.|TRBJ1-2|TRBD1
CASSLDPGQGVYGYTF
TGTGCCAGCAGCTTGGACCCGGGACAGGGGGTATATGGCTACACCTTC
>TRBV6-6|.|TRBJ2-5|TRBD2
CASTFTGTSVWTQYF
TGTGCCAGCACCTTCACTGGGACTAGCGTTTGGACCCAGTACTTC
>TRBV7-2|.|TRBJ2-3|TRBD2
CASSFVSGRMDTQYF
TGTGCCAGCAGCTTCGTTAGCGGGAGAATGGATACGCAGTATTTT
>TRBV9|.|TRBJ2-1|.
CASSVGQGEQFF
TGTGCCAGCAGCGTCGGGCAGGGCGAGCAGTTCTTC